This T cell receptor (beta chain) was captured in a study of yellow fever vaccine responses in identical twins. Study-level findings and limits: The authors reported partly convergent, partly personalized vaccine responses in identical twins.

TCRdb reprocessed the RT-PCR reads with MiXCR, giving one entry per CDR3 protein. Among roughly 390 distinct CDR3 sequences, less than 70% were seen once, and the ten largest hold roughly 21%. The CDR3 is 13 residues long. V was cut by 0 bases and J by 8 bases, with 10 bases left in between. This clonotype was counted only a few times. What it binds is unknown. The source of this sequence is a female donor who received the yellow fever vaccine. The chain carries TRBV23-1 and TRBJ1-1; possible D gene TRBD1, 5 bases. TRBV23-1 is placed among ORFs of uncertain function. Material: T cells from blood (PBMCs), unsorted or a sorted subset (not recorded which), obtained before or after yellow fever vaccination (not recorded which). CDR3 nucleotides: TGCGCCAGCAGTCAATCGAGGGGTAGGGAAGCTTTCTTT. Amino acids: CASSQSRGREAFF.